Reported below is one T cell receptor (beta chain). This record comes from a study of blood T cell repertoires in COVID-19. Study-wide context: Sites across the United States, Italy and Spain contributed samples from acute and convalescent COVID-19. Sources were T cells, B-cell-depleted T cells, or PBMCs; the material itself was cDNA or gDNA.

The table came from immunoSEQ multiplex PCR; TCRdb's copy has only in-frame clones and leaves some out. The repertoire consists of some 74,000 clones, with roughly 80% occurring once and the leading ten covering approximately 5.1%. The CDR3 has 13 amino acids. J lost 10 bases, V lost 4 bases, and 9 bases had no gene match. Germline-derived CDR1 and CDR2 are SGHTA and FQGNSA. The clonotype comes from an elderly woman with active or convalescent COVID-19. The V gene is TRBV7-2, the J gene TRBJ2-5; TRBD1 agrees at 7 bases. Material for sequencing was peripheral blood. CDR3 in DNA: TGTGCCAGCAGCTACGAGAGGGGGCGCGACCAGTACTTC. Protein product: CASSYERGRDQYF.